A single sample is the source of the 28 T cell receptor beta chains below, sequenced in a study of post-analysis software for immune sequencing data. These receptors lack a known antigen. Study-level points and caveats: In patients, TRBV5-6, TRBV5-1 and TRBV20-1 belonged to roughly five TRBV segments found more frequently than in controls.

Unique molecular identifiers had been added to the TCR beta cDNA libraries. Each CDR3 protein gets one entry after TCRdb re-called the PCR reads with MiXCR. The sample carries over 700,000 distinct CDR3 sequences, around 27% recorded once. Sequenced input: blood. The receptors shown here come from a girl under 18 with multiple sclerosis.

The chain is built from TRBV12-3 or TRBV12-4 and TRBJ2-7, with D tentatively TRBD1 (6 bases). The CDR3 sequence is 12 residues long. Trimming took 7 bases from V and 4 from J, leaving 11 bases between them. The CDR3 sequence: CASMSGEYEQYF. CDR3 sequence (DNA): TGTGCCAGCATGTCAGGGGAGTACGAGCAGTACTTC.

The J gene is TRBJ2-3, the V gene TRBV2; D remains unclear. The CDR3 totals 12 residues. Deletions cut 6 bases from V and 2 bases from J, with 6 bases between. The germline gives CDR1 SNHLY, CDR2 FYNNEI. The CDR3 protein is CASRAPTDTQYF. In DNA form, the CDR3 reads TGTGCCAGCAGAGCCCCCACAGATACGCAGTATTTT.

This chain connects TRBV5-1 to TRBJ1-4, with D uncertain. Germline CDR1 SGHRS, CDR2 YFSETQ. There are 14 residues in the CDR3. Trimming removed 2 bases at V and 8 bases at J, with 13 bases between. Here the CDR3 DNA reads TGCGCCAGCAGCTTCGGAAGCCTCGCAGAAAAACTGTTTTTT. This codes for CASSFGSLAEKLFF.

This clonotype was picked up one time. Since a much larger clone is just one base distant, this may be a read error. Here the CDR3 omits its conserved ending phenylalanine or tryptophan, so a read error is the likely source. The chain is built from TRBV20-1 and TRBJ2-5; TRBD2 matches at 14 bases. Germline V gene data show CDR1 as DFQATT and CDR2 as SNEGSKA (reference sequence). With 0 bases clipped from V and 4 bases from J, the junction kept 4 bases outside the gene matches. The CDR3 extends over 16 amino acids. The CDR3 spells CSARDRGLAGAETQYY. As DNA, the CDR3 is TGCAGTGCTAGAGATAGGGGACTAGCGGGGGCAGAGACCCAGTACTAC.

This clonotype was counted only a few times. The chain employs TRBV28 and TRBJ2-7, with D hard to call. There are 12 residues in the CDR3. Germline lookup yields CDR1 MDHEN and CDR2 SYDVKM. V was cut by 6 bases and J by 1 base, with 7 bases left in between. The CDR3 nucleotides read TGTGCCAGCAGCCGTTGGTCCTACGAGCAGTACTTC. It yields the protein CASSRWSYEQYF.

This clonotype was seen a handful of times. A much larger clone sits a single nucleotide away, making a read error possible. The rearrangement joins TRBV28 to TRBJ2-3; D gene unclear. Looked up from germline, CDR1 is MDHEN and CDR2 is SYDVKM. The CDR3 is 16 residues long. CDR3 DNA: TGTGCCAGCAGTCCGACCGACGGGTTTAGCACAGATATGCAGTATTTT. Protein: CASSPTDGFSTDMQYF.

This clonotype appeared many times. The V gene is TRBV12-3 or TRBV12-4, the J gene TRBJ2-7, with D perhaps TRBD1 or TRBD2 (5 bases each). This CDR3 has 14 residues. Trimming took off 2 bases at V and 7 bases at J, with 15 bases between the two ends. Here the CDR3 DNA reads TGTGCCAGCAGTTTAAGCCAGGGAGAGGAAGAGCAGTACTTC. It specifies CASSLSQGEEEQYF.

This clonotype was counted only a few times. The chain combines TRBV5-1 with TRBJ1-6; D possibly corresponds to TRBD1 (6 bases). The CDR3 runs to 14 residues. V lost 3 bases and J lost 8, with 12 bases in between. Germline lookup yields CDR1 SGHRS and CDR2 YFSETQ. This chain's CDR3 is CASSSSGGHSPLHF. The DNA of the CDR3 is TGCGCCAGCAGCTCCTCCGGGGGCCATTCACCCCTCCACTTT.

Points on this clonotype: A junction end diverges from the germline sequence, so it may reflect a read error. The chain links TRBV4-3 to TRBJ2-1, with D unclear. Germline CDR1 LGHNA, CDR2 YSLEER. CDR3 length equals 15 residues. The DNA of the CDR3 is TGCGCCAGCAGCCAAGAGTCGAGAGCTGGGAATGAGCAGCTCTTC. It encodes CASSQESRAGNEQLF.

This clonotype was observed a handful of times. The rearrangement links TRBV11-2 to TRBJ2-1; 8 nucleotides line up with TRBD2. CDR1 SGHAT and CDR2 FQNNGV come from the germline V gene. J lost 7 bases, V lost 1 base, and 6 bases had no gene match. The CDR3 extends over 15 amino acids. CDR3 sequence reads: CASSLVPSGSNEQFF. The CDR3 coding sequence is TGTGCCAGCAGCTTAGTCCCCAGCGGGAGTAATGAGCAGTTCTTC.

This clonotype has just one count. The chain combines TRBV14 with TRBJ2-7, with 12 nucleotides matching TRBD2. Germline CDR1 SGHDN, CDR2 FVKESK. After removal of 4 bases from V and 4 bases from J, the junction contained 5 bases not matched to a gene. The CDR3 contains 15 residues. CDR3: CASSRTSGIIYEQYF. In nucleotides, the CDR3 is TGTGCCAGCAGCCGGACTAGCGGGATTATTTACGAGCAGTACTTC.

This clonotype has only a few counts. The genes are TRBV29-1 and TRBJ2-1, with a weak D call TRBD2 (6 bases). The ends were cut back, 6 bases at V and 9 bases at J, with 21 bases in the middle. Germline V gene lookup returns CDR1 SQVTM and CDR2 ANQGSEA. The CDR3 consists of 14 residues. The CDR3, as DNA: TGCAGCGTACCCTTGACCGGGAGTGGTGGTGAGCAGTTCTTC. Residues: CSVPLTGSGGEQFF.

The genes are TRBV9 and TRBJ2-3; 7 positions agree with TRBD2. The J segment lost 4 bases and the V segment lost 0 bases, leaving 5 bases of the junction unmatched. This CDR3 is built from 15 residues. CDR1 and CDR2 from the germline V gene are SGDLS and YYNGEE. CDR3 sequence reads: CASSVVGGGADTQYF. CDR3 sequence (DNA): TGTGCCAGCAGCGTAGTGGGCGGGGGAGCAGATACGCAGTATTTT. Drawing the rest from reference TRBV9 and TRBJ2-3, the complete variable domain is DSGVTQTPKHLITATGQRVTLRCSPRSGDLSVYWYQQSLDQGLQFLIQYYNGEERAKGNILERFSAQQFPDLHSELNLSSLELGDSALYFCASSVVGGGADTQYFGPGTRLTVL.

The chain recombines TRBV27 with TRBJ1-2; 8 positions match TRBD1. Germline CDR1 is MNHEY and CDR2 is SMNVEV (reference sequence). The J segment lost 7 bases and the V segment lost 3 bases, leaving 4 bases of the junction unmatched. The CDR3 spans 13 residues. In DNA, the CDR3 is TGTGCCAGCAGTTTCGACAGGGGTGCTGGCTACACCTTC. Its translation is CASSFDRGAGYTF.

This clonotype was observed many times. The rearrangement joins TRBV4-1 to TRBJ1-2, with a tentative D call TRBD1 (5 bases). Germline CDR1 MGHRA, CDR2 YSYEKL. The V end lost 0 bases, the J end lost 4 bases, and 18 bases lay between the germline ends. The CDR3 length is 17 residues. The CDR3 loop is CASSQDRAGARGYGYTF. In DNA form, the CDR3 reads TGCGCCAGCAGCCAAGATCGGGCCGGGGCCCGTGGCTATGGCTACACCTTC.

This clonotype was recorded once. The chain couples TRBV5-1 to TRBJ2-7, with 8 bases fitting TRBD1. J was trimmed by 0 bases and V by 5 bases; bases with no gene match: 13. Germline V gene sequence: CDR1 SGHRS, CDR2 YFSETQ. The CDR3 contains 17 residues. The CDR3 sequence: CASRKTGDRTNSYEQYF. CDR3 coding DNA: TGCGCCAGCAGAAAAACTGGGGACAGGACCAACTCCTACGAGCAGTACTTC.

The sample holds a few counts of this clonotype. V gene TRBV20-1 combines with J gene TRBJ2-7, with TRBD1 matching 9 bases. Germline-derived CDR1 and CDR2 are DFQATT and SNEGSKA (reference sequence). With V trimmed by 1 base and J by 1 base, 8 bases remained unmatched. This CDR3 is 16 amino acids long. CDR3 residues: CSARVVGGTGSYEQYF. In DNA, the CDR3 is TGCAGTGCTAGAGTGGTCGGCGGGACAGGGTCCTACGAGCAGTACTTC.

The chain employs TRBV6-5 and TRBJ2-1, with D tentatively TRBD2 (6 bases). V lost 0 bases and J lost 0, with 15 bases in between. Germline V gene sequence: CDR1 MNHEY, CDR2 SVGAGI. CDR3 length: 18 amino acids. This CDR3 is CASSYSTSGFSSYNEQFF. The CDR3 coding sequence is TGTGCCAGCAGTTACTCGACCAGCGGGTTCAGCTCCTACAATGAGCAGTTCTTC.

This sequence joins TRBV7-2 and TRBJ1-2; D not certain. The CDR3 extends over 14 amino acids. Trimming removed 7 bases from V and 4 bases from J, with 16 bases in between. In germline, CDR1 is SGHTA, CDR2 FQGNSA. CDR3 DNA: TGTGCCAGCACCCCGGTCCTACTGAGCTATGGCTACACCTTC. Amino acids: CASTPVLLSYGYTF.

The sample holds a few counts of this clonotype. This chain uses TRBV10-3 with TRBJ2-5; D may be TRBD2 (6 bases). This CDR3 contains 13 residues. Trimming took off 7 bases at V and 11 bases at J, with 20 bases between the two ends. The germline V gene has CDR1 ENHRY and CDR2 SYGVKD. CDR3 amino acids: CAIKEGRANEQYF. The CDR3 DNA follows: TGTGCCATCAAGGAGGGCAGGGCCAATGAGCAGTACTTC.

This clonotype turned up a few times. The chain links TRBV7-9 to TRBJ2-3; 8 bases are shared with TRBD1. Germline assignment: CDR1 SEHNR and CDR2 FQNEAQ (reference sequence). The CDR3 totals 18 residues. After removal of 5 bases from V and 3 bases from J, the junction contained 16 bases not matched to a gene. The DNA of the CDR3 is TGTGCCAGCAGCCTCGCTCGGACAGGGAAAGTTTGGACAGATACGCAGTATTTT. Residues: CASSLARTGKVWTDTQYF.

V gene TRBV10-3 combines with J gene TRBJ2-5, with D perhaps being TRBD1 or TRBD2 (5 bases each). With the DNA end fitting TRBJ2-7 better, the J assignment may be wrong. CDR3 length: 12 amino acids. Germline CDR1 and CDR2: ENHRY and SYGVKD. Here the CDR3 DNA reads TGTGCCACCATAGGGACCACCATCGAGCAGTACTTC. It specifies CATIGTTIEQYF.

This clonotype was detected a few times. The V call is TRBV28, the J call TRBJ1-2; TRBD1 matches at 12 bases. The CDR3 runs 16 residues. Germline values: CDR1 MDHEN, CDR2 SYDVKM. Trimming took 6 bases from V and 2 from J; bases not matched to a gene: 7. This chain's CDR3 is CASSGDRGRRNYGYTF. In DNA, the CDR3 is TGTGCCAGCAGCGGGGACAGGGGGCGCAGAAACTATGGCTACACCTTC.

This clonotype showed up many times. The chain employs TRBV5-6 and TRBJ2-7; D remains ambiguous. This CDR3 is 15 amino acids long. Germline V CDR1 and CDR2: SGHDT, YYEEEE. The ends were cut back, 4 bases at V and 7 bases at J, with 21 bases in the middle. The CDR3 DNA reads TGTGCCAGCAGCCGCGATCCCGTCTTAATGTGGGAGCAGTACTTC. Residues: CASSRDPVLMWEQYF.

This clonotype was observed a handful of times. This chain links TRBV4-3 with TRBJ2-7; D not resolved. Germline V gives CDR1 LGHNA, CDR2 YSLEER. There are 13 residues in the CDR3. Trimming took off 0 bases at V and 6 bases at J, with 9 bases between the two ends. In DNA, the CDR3 is TGCGCCAGCAGCCAAGATTCGGGTTCCGAGCAGTACTTC. It translates to CASSQDSGSEQYF.

This chain links TRBV28 with TRBJ1-5; D remains ambiguous. There are 12 residues in the CDR3. CDR1 and CDR2 from the germline V gene are MDHEN and SYDVKM. With 11 bases removed from V and 6 bases from J, the gap between germline ends came to 14 bases. The CDR3 loop reads CAGSSGFQPQHF. The DNA for the CDR3 is TGTGCCGGGAGTTCGGGTTTTCAGCCCCAGCATTTT.

This clonotype came up a few times. A much bigger clone sits one base away, suggesting this may be a read error. The rearrangement links TRBV10-3 to TRBJ2-5, with no clear D. Per the germline V gene, CDR1 is ENHRY and CDR2 is SYGVKD. This CDR3 is built from 11 residues. Trimming shortened V by 0 bases and J by 7 bases, and 3 bases separated the two germline ends. The CDR3 loop reads CAISESVTQYF. As DNA, the CDR3 is TGTGCCATCAGTGAGTCGGTGACCCAGTACTTC.

The rearrangement joins TRBV3-1 to TRBJ1-2; tentative D call: TRBD1 (6 bases). Germline V CDR1 and CDR2: LGHDT, YNNKEL (reference sequence). The CDR3 loop spans 12 amino acids. The V end lost 5 bases, the J end lost 6 bases, and 10 bases lay between the germline ends. CDR3 nucleotide sequence: TGTGCCAGCAGCTACCAGGGGAATGGCTACACCTTC. It translates to CASSYQGNGYTF. Combining the CDR3 with reference TRBV3-1 and TRBJ1-2 gives the whole variable domain DTAVSQTPKYLVTQMGNDKSIKCEQNLGHDTMYWYKQDSKKFLKIMFSYNNKELIINETVPNRFSPKSPDKAHLNLHINSLELGDSAVYFCASSYQGNGYTFGSGTRLTVV.